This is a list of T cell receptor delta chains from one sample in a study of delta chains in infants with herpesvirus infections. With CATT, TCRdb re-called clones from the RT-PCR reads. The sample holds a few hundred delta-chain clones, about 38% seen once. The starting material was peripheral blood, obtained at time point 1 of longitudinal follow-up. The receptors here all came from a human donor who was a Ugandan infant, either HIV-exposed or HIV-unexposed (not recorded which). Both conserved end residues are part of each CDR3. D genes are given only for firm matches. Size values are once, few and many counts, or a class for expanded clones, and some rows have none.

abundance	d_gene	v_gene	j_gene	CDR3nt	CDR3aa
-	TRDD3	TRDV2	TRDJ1	TGTGCCTGTGACCTAAGGGAGGGGATACGCGACCAGGCCGATAAACTCATCTTT	CACDLREGIRDQADKLIF
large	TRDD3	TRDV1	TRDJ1	TGTGCTCTTGGGAACCGGGGGAAAGGCTACCCTAGGCTGGGGGATACGCGAAACACCGATAAACTCATCTTT	CALGNRGKGYPRLGDTRNTDKLIF
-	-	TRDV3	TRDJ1	TGTGCCTTTTCTGCCGACCCCGGGGAGTCGTACACCGATAAACTCATCTTT	CAFSADPGESYTDKLIF
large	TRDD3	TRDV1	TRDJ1	TGTGCTCTTGGGGAACTAGATCTTACCCCACCTCCTTTACTGGGGGATAGGTTGGGCGATAAACTCATCTTT	CALGELDLTPPPLLGDRLGDKLIF